A selection of T cell receptor beta chains follows, all from one sample in a study of blood T cells in healthy people across ages. TCRdb called the 5' RACE reads again in MiXCR, with one record for every CDR3 protein. The data show approximately 1,000,000 distinct CDR3 sequences, about two fifths seen once. The sequenced sample consisted of blood. These receptors were taken from a man aged 18 to 35 in good health. Each CDR3 is given with its conserved first and last residue. Fields, in order: J gene, V gene, D gene, clone size, CDR3 DNA, CDR3 protein. A D gene is named only where the DNA matches it firmly. Clone size appears in some rows only: once, few, many, or a class for an expanded clone.

>TRBJ1-5|TRBV12-3/TRBV12-4|TRBD1|-
TGTGCCAGCAGTTTAGTAAGGTCGGGACAGGGGAGCAATCAGCCCCAGCATTTT
CASSLVRSGQGSNQPQHF
>TRBJ1-1|TRBV20-1|-|-
TGCAGTGCTAGGTCAGGCGCCAGGAGGACTCGAATGAACACTGAAGCTTTCTTT
CSARSGARRTRMNTEAFF
>TRBJ2-1|TRBV6-2/TRBV6-3|-|few
TGTGCCAGCAGTTCCGGACGGGGACCTTACAATGAGCAGTTCTTC
CASSSGRGPYNEQFF
>TRBJ2-6|TRBV6-2/TRBV6-3|-|few
TGTGCCAGCAGGTCGACAGGTTACTCTGGGGCCAACGTCCTGACTTTC
CASRSTGYSGANVLTF
>TRBJ2-2|TRBV9|TRBD1|few
TGTGCCAGCAGCGTAGACGGGACAGGGGGGGAGCTGTTTTTT
CASSVDGTGGELFF
>TRBJ1-2|TRBV20-1|-|few
TGCAGTGCTGCACAGACGAACTATGGCTACACCTTC
CSAAQTNYGYTF
>TRBJ1-1|TRBV7-2|-|-
TGTGCCAGCAGCTTAGTCGGACATTCGGGAGCTGAAGCTTTCTTT
CASSLVGHSGAEAFF
>TRBJ2-1|TRBV4-1|TRBD2|-
TGCGCCAGCAGCCATAGTAACCCCGGGACTACCTCCAATGAGCAGTTCTTC
CASSHSNPGTTSNEQFF
>TRBJ2-5|TRBV10-3|-|few
TGTGCCATCGGCAGGGGTGTAGAGACCCAGTACTTC
CAIGRGVETQYF
>TRBJ2-1|TRBV27|-|-
TGTGCCAGCAGTATTGAGCGGAGCTTCTACAATGAGCAGTTCTTC
CASSIERSFYNEQFF
>TRBJ2-3|TRBV2|-|-
TGTGCCAGCAGTGAAGCGGCTAGCGGCACAGATACGCAGTATTTT
CASSEAASGTDTQYF
>TRBJ1-5|TRBV27|-|-
TGTGCCAGCAGCACAGGTTTAGGTCAGCCCCAGCATTTT
CASSTGLGQPQHF
>TRBJ1-1|TRBV7-2|TRBD1|-
TGTGCCAGCAGCTTAACAGGGGTGGTCACTGAAGCTTTCTTT
CASSLTGVVTEAFF
>TRBJ2-1|TRBV20-1|-|once
TGCAGTGCTCCAGGGATTCACGCTTCTGTGAATGAGCAGTTCTTC
CSAPGIHASVNEQFF
>TRBJ1-4|TRBV9|-|once
TGTGCCAGCAGCGCCTGGGGGGGGACGGAGTATGAAAAACTGTTTTTT
CASSAWGGTEYEKLFF
>TRBJ2-3|TRBV7-2|TRBD2|-
TGTGCCAGCAGCTTAGGGCAGCGGGGGGGTACGCAGTATTTT
CASSLGQRGGTQYF
>TRBJ1-1|TRBV12-3/TRBV12-4|TRBD1|few
TGTGCCAGCAGGGGACAGTTTGAAGCTTTCTTT
CASRGQFEAFF
>TRBJ2-6|TRBV6-1|TRBD1|few
TGTGCCAGCAGCCCCTCGGGAACAGGGGGCTCCTATTCTGGGGCCAACGTCCTGACTTTC
CASSPSGTGGSYSGANVLTF
>TRBJ2-3|TRBV7-9|-|-
TGTGCCAGCAGCGCCATGGGGACTGGGACAGATACGCAGTATTTT
CASSAMGTGTDTQYF
>TRBJ2-1|TRBV9|TRBD1|-
TGTGCCAGCAGCGTAGTGAACAGGGGGAGCCTTAATGAGCAGTTCTTC
CASSVVNRGSLNEQFF
>TRBJ1-2|TRBV9|-|few
TGTGCCAGCAGCGCCACCCGGACCTTTTTTGGAGGCTACACCTTC
CASSATRTFFGGYTF
>TRBJ2-1|TRBV9|TRBD1|-
TGTGCCAGCAGCCAGAGGGGAGACAGGGACAATGAGCAGTTCTTC
CASSQRGDRDNEQFF
>TRBJ2-2|TRBV3-1|TRBD2|-
TGTGCCAGCAGCCAAGGTAGCGGGGTAACCGGGGAGCTGTTTTTT
CASSQGSGVTGELFF
>TRBJ1-5|TRBV2|TRBD1|-
TGTGCCAGCAGTGAAAGAGTACAGGGGGGTCAGCCCCAGCATTTT
CASSERVQGGQPQHF
>TRBJ2-3|TRBV4-3|-|few
TGCGCCAGCAGCCAAGAATTTCGTGTAGGGACCGGACGGGCAGATACGCAGTATTTT
CASSQEFRVGTGRADTQYF
>TRBJ1-1|TRBV7-3|-|-
TGTGCCAGCAGCTTAGTGGCAGGGTTAAACACTGAAGCTTTCTTT
CASSLVAGLNTEAFF
>TRBJ1-1|TRBV10-3|-|-
TGTGCCATCAGCGAGAAGGGGGGGCTTAGCACTGAAGCTTTCTTT
CAISEKGGLSTEAFF
>TRBJ1-1|TRBV10-3|-|-
TGTGCCATCAGCGAGGAGGGGAGTTTGAACACTGAAGCTTTCTTT
CAISEEGSLNTEAFF